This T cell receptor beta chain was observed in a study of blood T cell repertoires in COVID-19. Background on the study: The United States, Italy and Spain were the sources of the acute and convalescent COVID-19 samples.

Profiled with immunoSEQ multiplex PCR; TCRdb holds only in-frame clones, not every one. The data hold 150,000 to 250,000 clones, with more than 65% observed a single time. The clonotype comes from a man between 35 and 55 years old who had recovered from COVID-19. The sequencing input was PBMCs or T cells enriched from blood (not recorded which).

The CDR3 nucleotides read TGCGCCAGCAGCTTTGCGGGCGCTGACTATGGCTACACCTTC. Amino acid sequence: CASSFAGADYGYTF. The V and J genes are TRBV5-1 and TRBJ1-2; D unresolved. The germline CDR1 and CDR2 sequences are SGHRS and YFSETQ. The length of the CDR3 is 14 residues. V was cut by 2 bases and J by 3 bases, with 11 bases left in between. The variable domain in full, completed from reference TRBV5-1 and TRBJ1-2, reads KAGVTQTPRYLIKTRGQQVTLSCSPISGHRSVSWYQQTPGQGLQFLFEYFSETQRNKGNFPGRFSGRQFSNSRSEMNVSTLELGDSALYLCASSFAGADYGYTFGSGTRLTVV.